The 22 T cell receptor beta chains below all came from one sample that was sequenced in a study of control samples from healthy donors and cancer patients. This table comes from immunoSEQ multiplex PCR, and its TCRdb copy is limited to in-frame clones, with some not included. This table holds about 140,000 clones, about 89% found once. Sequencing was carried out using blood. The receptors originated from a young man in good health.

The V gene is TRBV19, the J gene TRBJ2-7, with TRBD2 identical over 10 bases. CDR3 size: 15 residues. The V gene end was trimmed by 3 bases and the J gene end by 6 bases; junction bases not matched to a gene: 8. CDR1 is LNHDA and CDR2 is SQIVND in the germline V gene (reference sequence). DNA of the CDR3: TGTGCCAGTAGTATCACCAGCGGGGGGGCCCGCGAGCAGTACTTC. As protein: CASSITSGGAREQYF.

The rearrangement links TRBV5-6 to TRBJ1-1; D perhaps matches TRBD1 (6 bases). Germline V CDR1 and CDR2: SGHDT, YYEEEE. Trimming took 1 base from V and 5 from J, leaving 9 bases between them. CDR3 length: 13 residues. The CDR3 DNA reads TGTGCCAGCAGCTTGATAGGGGGGACTGAAGCTTTCTTT. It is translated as CASSLIGGTEAFF.

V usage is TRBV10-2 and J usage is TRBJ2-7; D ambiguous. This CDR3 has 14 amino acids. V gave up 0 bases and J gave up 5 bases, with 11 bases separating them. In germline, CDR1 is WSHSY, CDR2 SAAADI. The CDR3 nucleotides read TGCGCCAGCAGTGAGTCGGTGATGGTCAACGAGCAGTACTTC. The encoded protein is CASSESVMVNEQYF.

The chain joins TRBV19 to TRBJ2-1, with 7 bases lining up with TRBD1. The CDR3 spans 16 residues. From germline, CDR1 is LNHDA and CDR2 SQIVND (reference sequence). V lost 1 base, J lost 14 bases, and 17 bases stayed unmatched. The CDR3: CASSIGGPGTVVAEFF. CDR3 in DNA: TGTGCCAGTAGTATAGGAGGCCCCGGGACAGTAGTCGCCGAGTTCTTC.

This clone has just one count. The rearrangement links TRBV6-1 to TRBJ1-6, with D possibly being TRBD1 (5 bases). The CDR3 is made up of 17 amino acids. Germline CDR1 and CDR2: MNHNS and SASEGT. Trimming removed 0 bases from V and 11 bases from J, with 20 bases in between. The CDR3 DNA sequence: TGTGCCAGCAGTGAAGCCGGGGGTCTATACCCCGGTGCACCCCTCCACTTT. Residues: CASSEAGGLYPGAPLHF.

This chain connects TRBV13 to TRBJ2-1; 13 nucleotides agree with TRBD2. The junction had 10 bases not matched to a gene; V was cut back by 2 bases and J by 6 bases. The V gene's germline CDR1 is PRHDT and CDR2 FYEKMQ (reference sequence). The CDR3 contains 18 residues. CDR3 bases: TGTGCCAGCAGCTTAAGGACTAGCGGGGGCCTACCCTCCAATGAGCAGTTCTTC. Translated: CASSLRTSGGLPSNEQFF.

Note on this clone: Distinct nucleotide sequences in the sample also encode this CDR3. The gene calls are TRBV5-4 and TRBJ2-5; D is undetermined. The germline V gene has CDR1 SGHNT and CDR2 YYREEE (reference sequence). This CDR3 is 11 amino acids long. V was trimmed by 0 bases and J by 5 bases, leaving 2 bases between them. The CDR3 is CASSLEETQYF. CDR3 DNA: TGTGCCAGCAGCTTGGAGGAGACCCAGTACTTC.

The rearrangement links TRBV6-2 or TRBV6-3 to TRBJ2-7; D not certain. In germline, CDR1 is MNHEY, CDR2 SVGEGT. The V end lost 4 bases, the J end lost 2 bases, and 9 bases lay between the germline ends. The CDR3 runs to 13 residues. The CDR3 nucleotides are TGTGCCAGCAGTTTTTTAAAGCCCTACGAGCAGTACTTC. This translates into CASSFLKPYEQYF.

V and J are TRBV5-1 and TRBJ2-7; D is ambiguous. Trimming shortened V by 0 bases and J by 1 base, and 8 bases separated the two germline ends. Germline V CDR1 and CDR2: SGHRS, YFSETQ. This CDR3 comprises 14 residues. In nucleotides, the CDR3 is TGCGCCAGCAGCTTGGCCCTCGGATCCTACGAGCAGTACTTC. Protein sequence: CASSLALGSYEQYF.

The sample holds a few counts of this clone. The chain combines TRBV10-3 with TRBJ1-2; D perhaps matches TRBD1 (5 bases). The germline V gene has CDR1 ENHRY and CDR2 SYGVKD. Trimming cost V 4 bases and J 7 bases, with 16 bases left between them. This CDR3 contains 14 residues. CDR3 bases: TGTGCCATCAGTGGATTACGGGACGAAGCTGGCTACACCTTC. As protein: CAISGLRDEAGYTF.

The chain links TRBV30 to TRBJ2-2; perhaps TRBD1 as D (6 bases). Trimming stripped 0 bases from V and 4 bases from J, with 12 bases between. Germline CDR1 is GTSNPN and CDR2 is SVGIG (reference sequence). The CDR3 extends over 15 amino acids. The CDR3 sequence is CAWSVMGAVTGELFF. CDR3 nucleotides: TGTGCCTGGAGTGTCATGGGGGCGGTCACCGGGGAGCTGTTTTTT. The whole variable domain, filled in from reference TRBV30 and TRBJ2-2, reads SQTIHQWPATLVQPVGSPLSLECTVEGTSNPNLYWYRQAAGRGLQLLFYSVGIGQISSEVPQNLSASRPQDRQFILSSKKLLLSDSGFYLCAWSVMGAVTGELFFGEGSRLTVL.

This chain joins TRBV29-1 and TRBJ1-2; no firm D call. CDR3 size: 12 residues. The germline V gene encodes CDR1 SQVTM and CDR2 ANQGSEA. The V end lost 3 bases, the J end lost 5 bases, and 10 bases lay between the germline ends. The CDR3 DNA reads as TGCAGCGTTGATAGCAGGTATTATGGCTACACCTTC. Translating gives CSVDSRYYGYTF.

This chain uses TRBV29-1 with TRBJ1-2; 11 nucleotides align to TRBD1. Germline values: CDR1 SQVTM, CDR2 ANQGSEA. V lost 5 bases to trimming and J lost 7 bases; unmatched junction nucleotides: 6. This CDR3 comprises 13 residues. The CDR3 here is CSVTGQGALGYTF. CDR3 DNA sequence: TGCAGCGTTACAGGACAGGGGGCGCTTGGCTACACCTTC.

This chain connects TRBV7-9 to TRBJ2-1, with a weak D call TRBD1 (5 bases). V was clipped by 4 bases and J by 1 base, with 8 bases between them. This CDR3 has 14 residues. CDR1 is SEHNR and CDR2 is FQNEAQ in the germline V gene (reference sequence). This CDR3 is CASSSRDSYNEQFF. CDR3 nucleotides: TGTGCCAGCAGCTCCAGGGATTCCTACAATGAGCAGTTCTTC.

The CDR3 coding sequence is TGTGCCAGCAGCCCCAGGACAGGCCCCTACGAGCAGTACTTC. Amino acid sequence: CASSPRTGPYEQYF. The V gene is TRBV5-6, the J gene TRBJ2-7; 7 bases align to TRBD1. Germline-derived CDR1 and CDR2 are SGHDT and YYEEEE. This CDR3 is built from 14 residues. J lost 2 bases, V lost 4 bases, and 6 bases had no gene match.

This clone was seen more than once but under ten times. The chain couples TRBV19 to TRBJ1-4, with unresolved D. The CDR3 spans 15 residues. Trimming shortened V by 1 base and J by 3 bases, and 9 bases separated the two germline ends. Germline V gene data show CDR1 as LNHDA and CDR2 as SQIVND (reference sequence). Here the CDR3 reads CASSIARKSNEKLFF. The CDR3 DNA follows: TGTGCCAGTAGTATAGCTCGGAAGTCTAATGAAAAACTGTTTTTT.

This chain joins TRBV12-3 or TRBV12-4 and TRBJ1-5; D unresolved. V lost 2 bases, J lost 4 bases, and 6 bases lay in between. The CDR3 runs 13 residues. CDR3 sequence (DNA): TGTGCCAGCAGTTTATTGGAGAATCAGCCCCAGCATTTT. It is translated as CASSLLENQPQHF.

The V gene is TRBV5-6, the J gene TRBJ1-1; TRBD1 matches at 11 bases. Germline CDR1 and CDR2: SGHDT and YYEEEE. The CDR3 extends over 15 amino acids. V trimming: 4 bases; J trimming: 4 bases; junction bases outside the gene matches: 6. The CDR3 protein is CASSVGQGAGTEAFF. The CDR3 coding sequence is TGTGCCAGCAGCGTAGGACAGGGGGCGGGCACTGAAGCTTTCTTT.

CDR3 nucleotides: TGTGCCAGCAGCTCTGCCAGACTATATGGCTACACCTTC. Amino acids: CASSSARLYGYTF. J is TRBJ1-2 and V is TRBV11-2; D ambiguous. The V gene's germline CDR1 is SGHAT and CDR2 FQNNGV. The CDR3 has 13 residues. V shed 4 bases and J shed 5 bases, with 11 bases lying between them.

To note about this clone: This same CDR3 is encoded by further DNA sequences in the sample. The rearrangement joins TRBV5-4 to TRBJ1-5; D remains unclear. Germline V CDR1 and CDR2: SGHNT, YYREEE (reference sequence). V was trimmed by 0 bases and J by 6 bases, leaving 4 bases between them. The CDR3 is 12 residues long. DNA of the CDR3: TGTGCCAGCAGCTTGGATGGTCAGCCCCAGCATTTT. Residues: CASSLDGQPQHF.

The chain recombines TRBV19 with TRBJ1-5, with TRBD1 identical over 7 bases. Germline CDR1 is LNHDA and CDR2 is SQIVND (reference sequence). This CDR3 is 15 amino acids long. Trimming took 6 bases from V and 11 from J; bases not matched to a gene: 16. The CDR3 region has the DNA TGTGCCAGTAGCCGAAACCAGGGGGGCCGTTGGGCCCAGCATTTT. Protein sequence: CASSRNQGGRWAQHF.

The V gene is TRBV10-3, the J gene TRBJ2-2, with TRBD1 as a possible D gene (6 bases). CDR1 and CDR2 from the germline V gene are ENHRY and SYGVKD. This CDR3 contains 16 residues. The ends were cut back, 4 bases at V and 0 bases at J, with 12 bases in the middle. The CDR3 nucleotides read TGTGCCATCAGTGGCCAAGGGGGTTCGAACACCGGGGAGCTGTTTTTT. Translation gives CAISGQGGSNTGELFF.